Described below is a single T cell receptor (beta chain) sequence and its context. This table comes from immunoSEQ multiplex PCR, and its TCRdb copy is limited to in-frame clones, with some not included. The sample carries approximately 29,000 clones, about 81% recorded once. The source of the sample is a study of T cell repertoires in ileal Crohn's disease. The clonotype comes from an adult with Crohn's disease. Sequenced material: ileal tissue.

The CDR3 here is CASSRLWVGFMEKNIQYF. CDR3 bases: TGCGCCAGCAGCCGCCTGTGGGTCGGTTTCATGGAGAAAAACATTCAGTACTTC. This sequence joins TRBV4-3 and TRBJ2-4; no reliable D call. Trimming cost V 4 bases and J 4 bases, with 23 bases left between them. Germline V lookup: CDR1 LGHNA, CDR2 YSLEER. CDR3 size: 18 residues.